These T cell receptor beta chains were read from a single sample in a study of T-cell reconstitution after alpha-beta-depleted transplantation in children. A single record per CDR3 protein comes from TCRdb applying MiXCR to the PCR reads. The sample consists of about 980,000 distinct CDR3 sequences, roughly 29% of them appearing once. The sample here was PBMCs, mostly from graft donor cells, taken 360 days after TCRalphabeta/CD19-depleted stem cell transplant. All receptors derive from a boy under two years old who had a stem cell transplant for SCID, so the T cells may come from the graft donor. Both conserved end residues are part of each CDR3. Fields, in order: V gene, J gene, D gene, clone size, CDR3 protein, CDR3 DNA. A D gene is named only where the DNA matches it firmly. Only part of the rows carry a size: once, few, many, or a class if the clone is expanded.

>TRBV24-1|TRBJ2-1|TRBD2|few
CATSRVGGAGNEQFF
TGTGCCACCAGTCGGGTCGGGGGGGCCGGGAATGAGCAGTTCTTC
>TRBV6-5|TRBJ1-3|TRBD1|few
CASSRRQGTGNTIYF
TGTGCCAGCAGCCGTAGACAGGGGACGGGAAACACCATATATTTT
>TRBV7-9|TRBJ2-7|-|-
CASSLALEGYEQYF
TGTGCCAGCAGCTTAGCGCTTGAGGGCTACGAGCAGTACTTC
>TRBV7-2|TRBJ2-1|-|-
CASSFRTGTNEQFF
TGTGCCAGCAGCTTTCGTACAGGGACCAATGAGCAGTTCTTC
>TRBV19|TRBJ2-5|-|-
CASAPLGGKQYF
TGTGCCAGTGCCCCCTTAGGGGGAAAGCAGTACTTC
>TRBV27|TRBJ2-1|TRBD1|-
CASSLYISGTGDEQFF
TGTGCCAGCAGTTTATATATTTCGGGGACAGGGGACGAGCAGTTCTTC
>TRBV29-1|TRBJ2-1|TRBD2|few
CSVEWGGSNEQFF
TGCAGCGTTGAGTGGGGGGGTTCGAATGAGCAGTTCTTC
>TRBV12-3/TRBV12-4|TRBJ2-7|-|-
CASSLAGSGPEKQYF
TGTGCCAGCAGTTTAGCAGGGTCAGGCCCCGAGAAGCAGTACTTC
>TRBV20-1|TRBJ2-5|-|-
CSAREAGGARTQYF
TGCAGTGCTAGAGAGGCAGGGGGGGCCAGGACCCAGTACTTC
>TRBV27|TRBJ2-3|-|few
CASSLSWPLAQYF
TGTGCCAGCAGTTTAAGTTGGCCCCTAGCGCAGTATTTT
>TRBV7-8|TRBJ2-3|TRBD2|-
CASSSSSGGMTDTQYF
TGTGCCAGCAGCTCCTCTAGCGGGGGCATGACAGATACGCAGTATTTT
>TRBV12-3/TRBV12-4|TRBJ1-5|-|few
CASSPRVQPQHF
TGTGCCAGCAGCCCCAGGGTTCAGCCCCAGCATTTT
>TRBV6-1|TRBJ1-5|TRBD1|-
CASSETRPGQASYSNQPQHF
TGTGCCAGCAGTGAAACTAGGCCCGGACAGGCCTCTTATAGCAATCAGCCCCAGCATTTT
>TRBV7-9|TRBJ2-3|TRBD2|few
CASSSRGAYTDTQYF
TGTGCCTCATCATCGCGGGGGGCTTACACAGATACGCAGTATTTT
>TRBV29-1|TRBJ2-1|-|-
CSVAGPFSYNEQFF
TGCAGCGTCGCCGGACCGTTCTCCTACAATGAGCAGTTCTTC
>TRBV20-1|TRBJ1-1|-|few
CSAKGDRRFRNTEAFF
TGCAGTGCTAAGGGCGACAGGCGATTCCGGAACACTGAAGCTTTCTTT
>TRBV7-2|TRBJ2-1|-|many
CASSLVSRNEQFF
TGTGCCAGCAGCTTAGTAAGTAGGAACGAGCAGTTCTTC
>TRBV27|TRBJ1-5|-|-
CASSQLRNQPQHF
TGTGCCAGCAGTCAACTCAGAAATCAGCCCCAGCATTTT
>TRBV15|TRBJ2-3|TRBD2|-
CATSRWGSGDTDTQYF
TGTGCCACCAGCAGATGGGGCAGCGGGGACACAGATACGCAGTATTTT
>TRBV7-8|TRBJ2-1|-|-
CASSLVGTNMQFF
TGTGCCAGCAGCTTAGTCGGCACAAACATGCAGTTCTTC
>TRBV25-1|TRBJ2-1|-|-
CASSEFRGVSYNEQFF
TGTGCCAGCAGTGAATTCAGGGGGGTCTCCTACAATGAGCAGTTCTTC
>TRBV11-2|TRBJ2-1|-|few
CASSLESLEQFF
TGTGCCAGCAGCTTGGAGAGCCTCGAGCAGTTCTTC
>TRBV7-9|TRBJ1-1|-|-
CASSLDPGDEAFF
TGTGCCAGCAGCTTAGATCCGGGGGATGAAGCTTTCTTT
>TRBV24-1|TRBJ2-3|-|-
CATSAGFDTDTQYF
TGTGCCACCAGTGCGGGGTTTGACACAGATACGCAGTATTTT
>TRBV5-1|TRBJ1-3|-|-
CASSSQGSTIYF
TGCGCCAGCAGCTCACAGGGTTCAACCATATATTTT
>TRBV5-6|TRBJ2-2|-|-
CASSLPLATGELFF
TGTGCCAGCAGCCTCCCCCTGGCCACCGGGGAGCTGTTTTTT
>TRBV7-9|TRBJ2-2|TRBD1|few
CASSHRQGQLPGELFF
TGTGCCAGCAGCCACCGACAGGGTCAATTGCCCGGGGAGCTGTTTTTT
>TRBV15|TRBJ2-3|TRBD2|-
CATSRDLAGATDTQYF
TGTGCCACCAGCAGAGATCTAGCGGGGGCTACAGATACGCAGTATTTT
>TRBV20-1|TRBJ1-1|TRBD1|few
CSASPNRGRNTEAFF
TGCAGTGCTAGTCCCAACAGGGGACGCAACACTGAAGCTTTCTTT
>TRBV25-1|TRBJ2-1|-|few
CASSESQGRDEQFF
TGTGCCAGCAGTGAGAGCCAGGGAAGGGATGAGCAGTTCTTC
>TRBV12-3/TRBV12-4|TRBJ2-6|-|many
CASSPWTAVLSGANVLTF
TGTGCCAGCAGTCCCTGGACAGCAGTCCTCTCTGGGGCCAACGTCCTGACTTTC
>TRBV6-1|TRBJ2-1|-|few
CASRNRGGYEQFF
TGTGCCAGCAGGAACCGCGGGGGCTATGAGCAGTTCTTC
>TRBV20-1|TRBJ2-3|-|-
CSATDRLLTPSTDTQYF
TGCAGTGCCACGGACCGCCTCTTAACCCCCAGCACAGATACGCAGTATTTT
>TRBV6-2/TRBV6-3|TRBJ2-1|TRBD1|many
CASSGLGTGLYNEQFF
TGTGCCAGCAGCGGGCTAGGGACAGGTTTATACAATGAGCAGTTCTTC
>TRBV7-9|TRBJ2-1|-|few
CASSSTRRTYNEQFF
TGTGCCAGCAGCTCGACTAGGCGCACCTACAATGAGCAGTTCTTC
>TRBV10-3|TRBJ2-7|-|-
CAISVEQGHTAYYEQYF
TGTGCCATCAGTGTAGAACAGGGTCACACTGCTTACTACGAGCAGTACTTC
>TRBV7-2|TRBJ1-1|-|few
CASSSEIGAEAFF
TGTGCCAGCAGTTCCGAAATCGGGGCTGAAGCTTTCTTT
>TRBV29-1|TRBJ2-3|TRBD2|-
CSVRGTSWDTDTQYF
TGCAGCGTCCGAGGGACTAGTTGGGACACAGATACGCAGTATTTT
>TRBV28|TRBJ2-1|-|-
CASRSDSHNEQFF
TGTGCCAGCAGGTCCGACAGCCACAATGAGCAGTTCTTC
>TRBV5-6|TRBJ1-5|-|-
CASSHGREGQPQHF
TGTGCCAGCAGCCACGGAAGGGAGGGTCAGCCCCAGCATTTT
>TRBV20-1|TRBJ2-1|TRBD1|-
CSADHRGLMNEQFF
TGCAGTGCAGATCACAGGGGCCTTATGAATGAGCAGTTCTTC
>TRBV7-2|TRBJ2-5|-|-
CASSLEYLRGGVTQYF
TGTGCCAGCAGCTTAGAATACCTCAGGGGAGGTGTGACCCAGTACTTC
>TRBV27|TRBJ2-1|TRBD1|-
CASSQPRTGQTYNEQFF
TGTGCCAGCAGTCAGCCGCGGACAGGGCAAACCTACAATGAGCAGTTCTTC
>TRBV6-5|TRBJ2-5|-|few
CASSYSLARETQYF
TGTGCCAGCAGTTACTCCTTAGCAAGAGAGACCCAGTACTTC
>TRBV5-1|TRBJ1-6|TRBD1|-
CASSPGTGNNSPLHF
TGCGCCAGCAGCCCTGGGACAGGGAATAATTCACCCCTCCACTTT
>TRBV7-2|TRBJ2-7|-|few
CASSLVERSYEQYF
TGTGCCAGCAGCTTAGTGGAGAGAAGCTACGAGCAGTACTTC
>TRBV5-1|TRBJ2-5|TRBD1|-
CASSLLQGAGQETQYF
TGCGCCAGCAGCTTGTTACAGGGGGCCGGGCAAGAGACCCAGTACTTC
>TRBV7-9|TRBJ2-5|-|-
CASSSYLDSYIVKETQYF
TGTGCCAGCAGCTCCTACCTGGACAGTTACATTGTGAAAGAGACCCAGTACTTC
>TRBV18|TRBJ1-3|-|-
CASSPRNGISGNTIYF
TGTGCCAGCTCACCCCGAAACGGCATCTCTGGAAACACCATATATTTT
>TRBV19|TRBJ2-2|TRBD1|few
CASTRTGVNGELFF
TGTGCCAGTACGAGGACAGGGGTAAACGGGGAGCTGTTTTTT
>TRBV10-1|TRBJ2-2|-|-
CASSDGAGPNTGELFF
TGCGCCAGCAGTGATGGGGCAGGGCCGAACACCGGGGAGCTGTTTTTT
>TRBV5-1|TRBJ2-7|TRBD2|-
CASSLLLAGASDEQYF
TGCGCCAGCAGCTTGCTACTAGCGGGGGCTAGCGACGAGCAGTACTTC